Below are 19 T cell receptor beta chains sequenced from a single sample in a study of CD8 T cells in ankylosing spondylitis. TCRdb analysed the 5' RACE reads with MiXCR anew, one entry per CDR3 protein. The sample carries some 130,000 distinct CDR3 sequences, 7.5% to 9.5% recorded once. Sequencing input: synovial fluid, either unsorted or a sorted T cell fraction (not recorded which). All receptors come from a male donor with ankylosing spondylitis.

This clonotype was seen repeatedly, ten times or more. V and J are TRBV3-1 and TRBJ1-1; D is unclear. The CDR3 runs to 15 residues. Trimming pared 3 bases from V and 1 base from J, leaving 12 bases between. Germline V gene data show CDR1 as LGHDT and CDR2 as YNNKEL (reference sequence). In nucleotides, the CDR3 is TGTGCCAGCAGCCATACCCAGATGGGGAACACTGAAGCTTTCTTT. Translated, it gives CASSHTQMGNTEAFF.

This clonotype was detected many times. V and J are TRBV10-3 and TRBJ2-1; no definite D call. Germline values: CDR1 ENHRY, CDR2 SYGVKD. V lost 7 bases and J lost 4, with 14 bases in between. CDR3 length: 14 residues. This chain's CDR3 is CAINDGRIYNEQFF. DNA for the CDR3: TGTGCCATCAATGACGGGCGCATATACAATGAGCAGTTCTTC.

The CDR3 here is CASSQERRGLHQQFF. The CDR3, as DNA: TGCGCCAGCAGCCAAGAAAGGAGGGGGCTCCACCAGCAGTTCTTC. The rearrangement uses TRBV4-3 and TRBJ2-1; tentatively, D is TRBD1 (7 bases). The germline CDR1 and CDR2 sequences are LGHNA and YSLEER. V lost 0 bases and J lost 11, with 17 bases in between. This CDR3 spans 15 amino acids.

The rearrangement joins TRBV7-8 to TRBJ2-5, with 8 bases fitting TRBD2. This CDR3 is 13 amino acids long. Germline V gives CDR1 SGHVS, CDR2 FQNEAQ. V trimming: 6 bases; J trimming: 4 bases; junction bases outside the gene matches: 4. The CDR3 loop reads CASRSGGVETQYF. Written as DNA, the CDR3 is TGTGCCAGCAGGTCCGGGGGGGTAGAGACCCAGTACTTC. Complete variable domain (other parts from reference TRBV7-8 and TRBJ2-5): GAGVSQSPRYKVAKRGQDVALRCDPISGHVSLFWYQQALGQGPEFLTYFQNEAQLDKSGLPSDRFFAERPEGSVSTLKIQRTQQEDSAVYLCASRSGGVETQYFGPGTRLLVL.

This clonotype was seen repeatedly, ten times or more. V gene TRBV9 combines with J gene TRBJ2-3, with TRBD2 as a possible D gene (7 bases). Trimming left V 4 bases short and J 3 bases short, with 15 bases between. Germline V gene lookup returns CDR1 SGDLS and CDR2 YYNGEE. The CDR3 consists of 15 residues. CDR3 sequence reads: CASSLGGAPTDTQYF. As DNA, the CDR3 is TGTGCCAGCAGCCTAGGGGGGGCGCCGACAGATACGCAGTATTTT.

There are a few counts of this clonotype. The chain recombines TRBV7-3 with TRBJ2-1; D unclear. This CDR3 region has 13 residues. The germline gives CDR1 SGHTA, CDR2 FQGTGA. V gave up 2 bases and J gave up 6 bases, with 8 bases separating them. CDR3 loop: CASSLGPRNEQFF. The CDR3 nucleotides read TGTGCCAGCAGCTTAGGCCCCCGCAATGAGCAGTTCTTC. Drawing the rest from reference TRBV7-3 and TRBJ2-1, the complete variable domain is GAGVSQTPSNKVTEKGKYVELRCDPISGHTALYWYRQSLGQGPEFLIYFQGTGAADDSGLPNDRFFAVRPEGSVSTLKIQRTERGDSAVYLCASSLGPRNEQFFGPGTRLTVL.

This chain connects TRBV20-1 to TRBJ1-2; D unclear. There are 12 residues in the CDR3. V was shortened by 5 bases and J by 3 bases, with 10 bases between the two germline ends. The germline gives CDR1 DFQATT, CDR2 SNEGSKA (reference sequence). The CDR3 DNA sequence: TGCAGTGCTGAATCGTGGGACTATGGCTACACCTTC. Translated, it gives CSAESWDYGYTF.

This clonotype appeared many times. CDR3: CASSFLAGGIVDTQYF. The CDR3 coding sequence is TGTGCCAGCAGTTTCCTAGCGGGGGGAATAGTAGATACGCAGTATTTT. The chain carries TRBV27 and TRBJ2-3; 11 positions agree with TRBD2. This CDR3 is built from 16 residues. The V and J ends lost 3 bases and 5 bases, in that order; junction bases with no gene match: 7. The germline V gene has CDR1 MNHEY and CDR2 SMNVEV (reference sequence).

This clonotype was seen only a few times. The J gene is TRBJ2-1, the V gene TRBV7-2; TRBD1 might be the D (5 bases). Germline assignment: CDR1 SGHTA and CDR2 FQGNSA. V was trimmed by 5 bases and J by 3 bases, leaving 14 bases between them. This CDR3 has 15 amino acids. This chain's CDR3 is CASSQGGTFYNEQFF. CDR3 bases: TGTGCCAGCAGCCAGGGTGGCACCTTCTACAATGAGCAGTTCTTC.

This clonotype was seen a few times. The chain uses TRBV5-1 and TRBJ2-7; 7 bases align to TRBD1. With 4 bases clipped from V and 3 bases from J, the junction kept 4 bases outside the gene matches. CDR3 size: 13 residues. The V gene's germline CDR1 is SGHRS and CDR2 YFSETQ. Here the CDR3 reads CASSITGVYEQYF. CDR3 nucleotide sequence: TGCGCCAGCAGCATAACAGGGGTCTACGAGCAGTACTTC.

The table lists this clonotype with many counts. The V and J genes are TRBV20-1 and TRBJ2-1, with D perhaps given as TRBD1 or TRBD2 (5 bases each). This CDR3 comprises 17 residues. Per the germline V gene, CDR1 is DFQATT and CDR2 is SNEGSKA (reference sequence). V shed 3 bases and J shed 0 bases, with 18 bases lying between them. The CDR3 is CSARGTLTHSSYNEQFF. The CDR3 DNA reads TGCAGTGCTAGGGGGACCCTGACGCATTCCTCCTACAATGAGCAGTTCTTC.

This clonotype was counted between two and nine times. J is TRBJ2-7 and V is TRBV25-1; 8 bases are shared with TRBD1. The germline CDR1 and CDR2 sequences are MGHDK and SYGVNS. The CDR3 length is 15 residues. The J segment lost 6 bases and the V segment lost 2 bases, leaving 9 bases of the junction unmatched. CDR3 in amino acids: CASSERGQGVSEQYF. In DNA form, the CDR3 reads TGTGCCAGCAGTGAAAGAGGACAGGGAGTGTCCGAGCAGTACTTC.

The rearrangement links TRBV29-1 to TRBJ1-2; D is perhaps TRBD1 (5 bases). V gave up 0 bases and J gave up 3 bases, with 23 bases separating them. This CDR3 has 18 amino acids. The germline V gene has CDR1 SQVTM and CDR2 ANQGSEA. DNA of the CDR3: TGCAGCGTTGAAGATCTTGGCGGGGCCCAAGGGTCGTACTATGGCTACACCTTC. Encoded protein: CSVEDLGGAQGSYYGYTF.

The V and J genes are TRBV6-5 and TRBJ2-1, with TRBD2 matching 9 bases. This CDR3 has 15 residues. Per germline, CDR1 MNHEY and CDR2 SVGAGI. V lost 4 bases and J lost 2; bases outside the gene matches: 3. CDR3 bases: TGTGCCAGCAGTTTTAGCGGGAGCCCCTACAATGAGCAGTTCTTC. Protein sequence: CASSFSGSPYNEQFF.

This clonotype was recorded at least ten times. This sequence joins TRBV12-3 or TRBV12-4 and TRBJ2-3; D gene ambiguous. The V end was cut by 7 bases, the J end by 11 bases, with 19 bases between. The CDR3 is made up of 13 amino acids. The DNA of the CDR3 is TGTGCCAGCACCTTTCAGGTCGGGCTACGGCAGTATTTT. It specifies CASTFQVGLRQYF.

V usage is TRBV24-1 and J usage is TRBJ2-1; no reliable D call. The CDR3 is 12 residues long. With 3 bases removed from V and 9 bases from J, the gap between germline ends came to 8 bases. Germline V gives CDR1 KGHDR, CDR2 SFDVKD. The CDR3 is CATSDRVSEQFF. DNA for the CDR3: TGTGCCACCAGTGATAGAGTGAGTGAGCAGTTCTTC.

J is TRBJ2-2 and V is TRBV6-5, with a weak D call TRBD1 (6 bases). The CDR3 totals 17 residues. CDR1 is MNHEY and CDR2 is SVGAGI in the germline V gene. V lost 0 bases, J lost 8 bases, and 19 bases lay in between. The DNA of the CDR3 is TGTGCCAGCAGTTACTCGAGTTATCCAGGGGCGCTGGGGGAGCTGTTTTTT. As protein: CASSYSSYPGALGELFF.

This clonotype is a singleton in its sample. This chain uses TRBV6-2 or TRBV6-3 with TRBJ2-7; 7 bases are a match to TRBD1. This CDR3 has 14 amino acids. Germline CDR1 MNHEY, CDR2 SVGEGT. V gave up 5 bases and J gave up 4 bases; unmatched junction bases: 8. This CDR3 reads CASSLRQGWYEQYF. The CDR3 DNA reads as TGTGCCAGCAGTCTCCGACAGGGTTGGTACGAGCAGTACTTC.

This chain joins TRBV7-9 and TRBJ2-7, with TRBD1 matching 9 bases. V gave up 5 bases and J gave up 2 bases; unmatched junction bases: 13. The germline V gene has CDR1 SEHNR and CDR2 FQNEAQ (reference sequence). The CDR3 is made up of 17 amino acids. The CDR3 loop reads CASSVKSGQGRAYEQYF. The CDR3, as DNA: TGTGCCAGCAGCGTGAAATCTGGACAGGGGAGGGCCTACGAGCAGTACTTC.